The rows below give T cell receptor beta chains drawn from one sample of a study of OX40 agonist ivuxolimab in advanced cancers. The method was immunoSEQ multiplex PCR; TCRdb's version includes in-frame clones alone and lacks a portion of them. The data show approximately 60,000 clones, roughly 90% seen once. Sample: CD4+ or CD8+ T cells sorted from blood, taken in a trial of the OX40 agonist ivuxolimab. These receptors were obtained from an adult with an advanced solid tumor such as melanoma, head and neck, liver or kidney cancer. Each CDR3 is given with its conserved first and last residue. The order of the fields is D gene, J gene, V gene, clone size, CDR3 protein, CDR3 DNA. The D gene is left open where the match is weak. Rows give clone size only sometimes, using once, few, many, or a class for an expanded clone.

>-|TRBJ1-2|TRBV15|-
CATSRDMNYGYTF
TGTGCCACCAGCAGAGATATGAACTATGGCTACACCTTC
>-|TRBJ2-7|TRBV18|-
CASSPGDTYGQYF
TGTGCCAGCTCACCCGGGGACACCTACGGGCAGTACTTC
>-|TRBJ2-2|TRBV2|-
CASSVESSYTGELFF
TGTGCCAGCAGTGTAGAAAGTTCGTACACCGGGGAGCTGTTTTTT
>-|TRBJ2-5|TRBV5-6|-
CASLSTYQETQYF
TGTGCCAGCCTATCGACCTACCAAGAGACCCAGTACTTC
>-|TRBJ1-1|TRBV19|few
CASRAARNTEAFF
TGTGCCAGTAGGGCAGCCCGTAACACTGAAGCTTTCTTT
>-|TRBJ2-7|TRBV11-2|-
CASSLDWVSTYEQYF
TGTGCCAGCAGCTTAGATTGGGTTAGTACCTACGAGCAGTACTTC
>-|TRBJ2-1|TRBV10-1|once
CASSESIQGINNNEQFF
TGCGCCAGCAGTGAGTCGATTCAGGGGATTAACAACAATGAGCAGTTCTTC
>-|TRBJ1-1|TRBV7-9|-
CASSFGGRVTEAFF
TGTGCCAGCAGCTTCGGGGGCCGAGTTACTGAAGCTTTCTTT
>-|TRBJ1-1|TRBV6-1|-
CASSSPTALNTEAFF
TGTGCCAGCAGTTCCCCAACAGCCTTGAACACTGAAGCTTTCTTT
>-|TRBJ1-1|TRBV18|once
CASSPQRDRGAFF
TGTGCCAGCTCACCACAACGAGATCGGGGGGCTTTCTTT
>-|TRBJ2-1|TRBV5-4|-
CASSRPGPYNEQFF
TGTGCCAGCAGCCGCCCAGGGCCCTACAATGAGCAGTTCTTC
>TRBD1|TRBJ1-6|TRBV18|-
CASSQTGDSPLHF
TGTGCCAGCTCACAGACAGGGGATTCACCCCTCCACTTT
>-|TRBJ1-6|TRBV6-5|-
CASNPAENSPLHF
TGTGCCAGCAATCCAGCGGAAAATTCACCCCTCCACTTT
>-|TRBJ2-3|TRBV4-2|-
CASSQERWATQYF
TGTGCCAGCAGCCAAGAACGTTGGGCGACGCAGTATTTT
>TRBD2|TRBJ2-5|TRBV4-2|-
CASSQGARTSGGETQYF
TGTGCCAGCAGCCAAGGGGCACGGACTAGCGGGGGAGAGACCCAGTACTTC